The clone carrying this TCR beta chain was recorded many times. The antigen remains unidentified. Trimming shortened V by 1 base and J by 7 bases, and 8 bases separated the two germline ends. This CDR3 has 14 residues. Germline V gene sequence: CDR1 KGHSH, CDR2 LQKENI. Breast cancer patients provided tissue from their axillary draining lymph nodes. TCRdb redid the calling of the multiplex PCR reads with MiXCR, one entry per CDR3 protein. The profile covers 120,000 to 150,000 distinct CDR3 sequences, with about 33% appearing a single time and around 2.3% taken by the ten largest. This entry belongs to a study of breast tumors, draining lymph nodes, adjacent tissues. Whole-study findings and limits: Tumors had less TCR diversity than lymph nodes, more than nontumor tissue. The data were judged consistent with most tumor T cells coming from lymph node and expanding in tumor. Tumor and nontumor repertoires were significantly more similar in luminal-like than in basal-like breast cancer. Data only fit, rather than demonstrated, lymph node origin of most tumor T cells.

The sequence was collected from a female donor with breast cancer. Some clones in this sample may be carry-over from other donors' samples. V and J are TRBV18 and TRBJ1-6; no firm D call. Sequencing input: axillary lymph node tissue. The CDR3 loop reads CASSPQGFNSPLHF. The CDR3 DNA sequence: TGTGCCAGCTCACCACAGGGATTCAATTCACCCCTCCACTTT.